Each of the 2 T cell receptor beta chains below was sequenced from the same sample in a study of cytomegalovirus exposure and HLA in healthy donors. TCRdb's copy holds only in-frame clones and misses some; the assay was immunoSEQ multiplex PCR. The sample lists roughly 98,000 clones, more than 85% occurring once. What was sequenced was PBMCs. These receptors were collected from a man younger than 35 in good health and CMV-seropositive.

J is TRBJ2-7 and V is TRBV7-2; weak D call: TRBD2 (6 bases). V dropped 6 bases and J dropped 3 bases, with 18 bases sitting between them. CDR3 length: 15 amino acids. Germline lookup yields CDR1 SGHTA and CDR2 FQGNSA. The CDR3 is CASSPRGGVYYEQYF. CDR3 nucleotides: TGTGCCAGCAGTCCGCGGGGCGGGGTGTACTACGAGCAGTACTTC.

The rearrangement uses TRBV28 and TRBJ1-2; the match to TRBD1 covers 7 bases. Germline values: CDR1 MDHEN, CDR2 SYDVKM. The CDR3 spans 17 residues. V lost 4 bases and J lost 0; bases outside the gene matches: 11. The CDR3 protein is CASSSSPPGTANYGYTF. CDR3 DNA: TGTGCCAGCAGTTCATCCCCTCCCGGGACAGCTAACTATGGCTACACCTTC.